This T cell receptor beta chain was identified in a study of CD8+ T cells in alopecia areata. RNA was isolated and reverse transcribed to cDNA, the sequencing template. Repertoires were generated with immunoSEQ multiplex PCR, while TCRdb's copy carries only in-frame clones and drops some. The sample has roughly 250,000 clones, 45% to 70% seen once. Treatment described: oral pan-JAK inhibitor, 5-10 mg twice daily. Source: CD4+ T cells sorted from blood, taken at roughly week 52, from a patient treated with tofacitinib. This clonotype was sampled from a human donor with alopecia areata.

DNA of the CDR3: TGTGCCAGCAGACCGGACGTCGGGGAGACCCAGTACTTC. It encodes CASRPDVGETQYF. This rearrangement joins TRBV6-6 to TRBJ2-5; no clear D. The CDR3 has 13 residues. Trimming cost V 6 bases and J 5 bases, with 13 bases left between them. The germline V gene encodes CDR1 MNHNY and CDR2 SVGAGI (reference sequence).